This T cell receptor beta chain was recovered during a study of cytomegalovirus exposure and HLA in healthy donors. The study, taken as a whole, reports: Sequencing artifact likely explains a cluster of highly shared sequence variants. Later analysis identified a missense DCLRE1C variant that was linked to TCR beta V- and J-gene trimming.

With 4 bases removed from V and 1 base from J, the gap between germline ends came to 7 bases. Germline CDR1 and CDR2: SNHLY and FYNNEI. This CDR3 is 14 amino acids long. Each of the donors was a healthy bone marrow donor. Concerning this clone: Its matching antigen is unknown.

With 60 Vbeta and 13 Jbeta primers, the PCR was carried out. Per the authors' pipeline: Later work found 74 million or so unique TCR beta chains, with about 10 million shared. Sequencing used immunoSEQ multiplex PCR; TCRdb keeps in-frame clones, though not all of them. Clonal size and the V and J genes are those of that table, whereas D and trimming came from the DNA. The table shows fewer than 200,000 clones, with about four fifths occurring only once. Sequenced input: PBMCs. This rearrangement joins TRBV2 to TRBJ2-2; no firm D call. The clonotype was recovered from a male donor in good health and CMV-seronegative. This CDR3 is CASSVSGNTGELFF. The CDR3 nucleotides read TGTGCCAGCAGTGTTTCCGGGAACACCGGGGAGCTGTTTTTT.